This T cell receptor beta chain was obtained from a study of tumor-infiltrating lymphocytes in glioblastoma multiforme. Study results and limitations: No surface-marker sorting into functional T cell subtypes was done. Only one glioblastoma patient had TCR and mutation analysis.

Comment on this clonotype: As yet, its antigen is unknown.

TCR beta libraries were built from RNA through three nested multiplex PCR rounds using modified ARM-PCR. A C-beta primer primed TCRB cDNA from roughly 0.51 ug RNA. TCRdb processed the multiplex PCR reads anew with MiXCR; each CDR3 protein has one entry. The top ten hold approximately 33% of the sample, which has about 32,000 distinct CDR3 sequences, 50% to 75% seen once. V lost 4 bases and J lost 2; bases outside the gene matches: 4. CDR3 length equals 15 residues. The germline gives CDR1 SGHKS, CDR2 YYEKEE (reference sequence). Sample: brain tumor tissue. This TCR was sampled from a male donor with glioblastoma. The J gene is TRBJ2-1, the V gene TRBV5-5, with 9 bases that match TRBD1. CDR3: CASSAGTGPYNEQFF. The CDR3 DNA follows: TGTGCCAGCAGCGCCGGGACAGGGCCCTACAATGAGCAGTTCTTC.